This T cell receptor beta chain was captured by sequencing in a study of blood T cell repertoires in COVID-19. The protocol was immunoSEQ multiplex PCR, while the TCRdb copy is restricted to in-frame clones and leaves out a portion. This table holds 150,000 or so clones, more than 85% found once. Germline V lookup: CDR1 MNHEY, CDR2 SVGAGI. J gave up 5 bases and V 7 bases, and 9 bases lay outside the gene matches. CDR3 length: 15 amino acids. This clone appeared a single time. Sequencing used peripheral blood. The J gene is TRBJ2-5, the V gene TRBV6-5, with TRBD2 identical over 11 bases. The TCR comes from a man aged 55 to 69 with COVID-19, enrolled during active disease. CDR3 sequence (DNA): TGTGCCAGCATTTTTAGCGGGGGGGCGATTGAGACCCAGTACTTC. This sequence encodes CASIFSGGAIETQYF.